The clone carrying this T cell receptor beta chain was counted only a few times. Trimming took 0 bases from V and 7 from J, leaving 13 bases between them. The CDR3 is made up of 14 amino acids. Per germline, CDR1 SGDLS and CDR2 YYNGEE. TCRdb re-called the RT-PCR reads through MiXCR, storing one row per CDR3 protein. The data show about 700,000 distinct CDR3 sequences, with more than 13% seen just once and 3% to 4.5% held by the top ten. The chain couples TRBV9 to TRBJ1-1; the D is unclear. This receptor was taken from a female donor in good health, serving as a healthy control. Sequencing was performed on memory CD4+ T cells from blood. The CDR3 bases are TGTGCCAGCAGCGTAGGAACTACGGGCGGTGAAGCTTTCTTT. Translating gives CASSVGTTGGEAFF.